These T cell receptor beta chains were read from a single sample in a study of control samples from healthy donors and cancer patients. Repertoires were generated with immunoSEQ multiplex PCR, while TCRdb's copy carries only in-frame clones and drops some. Seen here are 100,000 or so clones, 82% observed once, and the top ten hold around 9.1%. The sample taken for sequencing was blood. The receptors derive from a woman aged 60-75 years in good health. Both conserved end residues are part of each CDR3. D genes are given only for firm matches. Part of the rows lack a size; the others show once, few, many or a class for expanded clones.

j_call v_call clone_size d_call cdr3_aa cdr3_nt
TRBJ1-3 TRBV15 - - CATTGRALSGNTIYF TGTGCCACCACTGGCAGGGCCCTCTCTGGAAACACCATATATTTT
TRBJ1-3 TRBV6-1 - TRBD1 CASSALKQGAGNTIYF TGTGCCAGCAGTGCCTTAAAACAGGGGGCTGGAAACACCATATATTTT
TRBJ1-1 TRBV12-3/TRBV12-4 - TRBD1 CASRKTGEVGAFF TGTGCCAGCAGAAAAACAGGGGAGGTTGGAGCTTTCTTT
TRBJ2-7 TRBV3-1/TRBV3-2 - TRBD2 CASSQEKTSGLNEQYF TGTGCCAGCAGCCAAGAAAAAACTAGCGGGCTCAACGAGCAGTACTTC
TRBJ1-1 TRBV28 - - CASSSMGERNTEAFF TGTGCCAGCAGTTCGATGGGGGAGAGGAACACTGAAGCTTTCTTT
TRBJ1-1 TRBV7-2 - - CASSPSAGAEAFF TGTGCCAGCAGCCCTAGCGCGGGCGCTGAAGCTTTCTTT
TRBJ2-7 TRBV6-2/TRBV6-3 - TRBD2 CASSYRASGIVYEQYF TGTGCCAGCAGTTACCGGGCTAGCGGGATTGTCTACGAGCAGTACTTC
TRBJ2-3 TRBV7-6 - - CASSLGVRQVADTQYF TGTGCCAGCAGCTTAGGTGTAAGACAGGTCGCAGATACGCAGTATTTT
TRBJ2-2 TRBV27 - TRBD1 CASRGTGVNTGELFF TGTGCCAGCAGGGGGACAGGGGTGAACACCGGGGAGCTGTTTTTT
TRBJ1-1 TRBV7-6 - - CASSLGSNMNTEAFF TGTGCCAGCAGCTTAGGTTCCAACATGAACACTGAAGCTTTCTTT
TRBJ1-5 TRBV12-3/TRBV12-4 - - CATSGTSNQPQHF TGTGCCACCTCAGGGACGAGCAATCAGCCCCAGCATTTT
TRBJ1-2 TRBV9 few TRBD1 CASSPGGQSYGYTF TGTGCCAGCAGCCCAGGGGGGCAGTCTTATGGCTACACCTTC
TRBJ1-4 TRBV2 - - CASSEMHTEKLFF TGTGCCAGCAGTGAAATGCACACTGAAAAACTGTTTTTT
TRBJ2-1 TRBV6-2/TRBV6-3 - TRBD2 CASSYSGLAGGGEQFF TGTGCCAGCAGTTATTCCGGACTAGCGGGGGGCGGGGAGCAGTTCTTC
TRBJ2-3 TRBV11-1 - - CASSYRDLPPTDTQYF TGTGCCAGCAGCTACCGGGACTTACCCCCCACAGATACGCAGTATTTT
TRBJ1-4 TRBV19 - TRBD1 CASRPPDRALEKLFF TGTGCCAGTAGGCCACCAGACAGGGCCCTTGAAAAACTGTTTTTT
TRBJ2-7 TRBV6-2/TRBV6-3 - TRBD2 CASSQSGGVSYEQYF TGTGCCAGCAGTCAAAGCGGGGGGGTGTCCTACGAGCAGTACTTC
TRBJ2-2 TRBV6-4 few - CASRDLNTGELFF TGTGCCAGCCGGGACTTAAACACCGGGGAGCTGTTTTTT
TRBJ2-1 TRBV11-2 - TRBD2 CASTVGTSRSEQFF TGTGCCAGCACCGTTGGGACTAGCCGTAGTGAGCAGTTCTTC
TRBJ1-1 TRBV28 - TRBD1 CASLSTGEGKTEAFF TGTGCCAGCTTATCGACAGGGGAAGGGAAAACTGAAGCTTTCTTT
TRBJ1-4 TRBV15 - TRBD1 CATGKRQGDEKLFF TGTGCCACCGGAAAAAGACAGGGCGACGAAAAACTGTTTTTT
TRBJ1-2 TRBV6-6 - TRBD1 CASSFGTGGGYGYTF TGTGCCAGCAGTTTCGGGACAGGGGGCGGCTATGGCTACACCTTC
TRBJ1-5 TRBV6-5 - - CASSYSKGQPQHF TGTGCCAGCAGTTACTCGAAAGGTCAGCCCCAGCATTTT
TRBJ2-3 TRBV6-5 - - CASSRTPTDTQYF TGTGCCAGCAGTAGGACTCCCACAGATACGCAGTATTTT
TRBJ2-1 TRBV5-1 - - CASSLVIGTRSQEQFF TGCGCCAGCAGCTTGGTCATTGGGACACGCAGCCAAGAGCAGTTCTTC
TRBJ2-3 TRBV28 - TRBD2 CASSLGASGRDTQYF TGTGCCAGCAGTCTGGGGGCTAGCGGGAGAGATACGCAGTATTTT
TRBJ1-1 TRBV18 - - CASSHGGVNTEAFF TGTGCCAGCTCACACGGGGGCGTGAACACTGAAGCTTTCTTT